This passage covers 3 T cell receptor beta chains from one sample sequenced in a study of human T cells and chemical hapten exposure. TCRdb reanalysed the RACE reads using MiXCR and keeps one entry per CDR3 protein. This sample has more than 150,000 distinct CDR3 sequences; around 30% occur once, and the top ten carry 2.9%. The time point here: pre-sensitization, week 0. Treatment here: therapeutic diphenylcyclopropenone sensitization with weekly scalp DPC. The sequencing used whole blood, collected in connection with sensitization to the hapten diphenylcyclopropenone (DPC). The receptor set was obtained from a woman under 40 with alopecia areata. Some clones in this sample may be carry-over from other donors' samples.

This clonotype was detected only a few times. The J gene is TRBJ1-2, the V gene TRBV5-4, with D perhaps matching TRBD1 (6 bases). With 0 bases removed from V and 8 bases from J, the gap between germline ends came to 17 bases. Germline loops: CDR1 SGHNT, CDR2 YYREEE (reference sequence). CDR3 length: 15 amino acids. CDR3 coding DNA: TGTGCCAGCAGCTTGGTTGGCGGGGGGGCATGGGGCTACACCTTC. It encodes CASSLVGGGAWGYTF.

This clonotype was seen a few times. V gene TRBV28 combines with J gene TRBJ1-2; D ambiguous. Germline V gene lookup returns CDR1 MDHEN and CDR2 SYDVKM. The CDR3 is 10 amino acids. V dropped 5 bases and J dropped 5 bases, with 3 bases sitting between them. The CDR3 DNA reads TGTGCCAGCAGTCGATATGGCTACACCTTC. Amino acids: CASSRYGYTF.

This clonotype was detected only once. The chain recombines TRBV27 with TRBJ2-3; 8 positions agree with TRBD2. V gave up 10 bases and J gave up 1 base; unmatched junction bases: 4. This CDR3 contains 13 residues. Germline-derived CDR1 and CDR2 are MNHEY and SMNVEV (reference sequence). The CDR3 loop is CATQTSGTDTQYF. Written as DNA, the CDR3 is TGTGCCACCCAGACTAGCGGCACAGATACGCAGTATTTT.